This T cell receptor beta chain was identified in a study of cytomegalovirus exposure and HLA in healthy donors. PCR used 60 Vbeta primers and 13 Jbeta primers. The data were produced by immunoSEQ multiplex PCR, yet TCRdb's version contains in-frame clones alone and is incomplete. The repertoire has some 200,000 clones, approximately 70% of them found once; the top ten carry 2.5% to 3%. CDR3 length: 16 amino acids. Per the germline V gene, CDR1 is SGHTA and CDR2 is FQGNSA. Trimming at V came to 3 bases and at J to 4 bases, leaving 9 bases not matched to a gene. The chain couples TRBV7-2 to TRBJ2-1; the match to TRBD2 covers 7 bases. The TCR was taken from a man in his forties or fifties in good health and CMV-seropositive. The specimen sequenced was PBMCs. The CDR3 nucleotides read TGTGCCAGCAGCTTCCGTAGGGGAGGGTTTTACAATGAGCAGTTCTTC. This translates into CASSFRRGGFYNEQFF.